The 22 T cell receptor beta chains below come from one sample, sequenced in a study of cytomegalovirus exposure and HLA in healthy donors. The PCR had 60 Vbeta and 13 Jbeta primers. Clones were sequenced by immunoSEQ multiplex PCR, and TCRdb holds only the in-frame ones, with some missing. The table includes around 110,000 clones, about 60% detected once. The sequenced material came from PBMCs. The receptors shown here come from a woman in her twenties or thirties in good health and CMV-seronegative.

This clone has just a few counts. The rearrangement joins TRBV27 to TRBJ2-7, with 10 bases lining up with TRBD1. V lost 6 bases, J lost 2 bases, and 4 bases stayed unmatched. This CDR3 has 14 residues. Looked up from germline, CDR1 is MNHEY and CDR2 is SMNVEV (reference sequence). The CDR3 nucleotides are TGTGCCAGCAGCGGGACAGGGGACGCCTACGAGCAGTACTTC. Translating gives CASSGTGDAYEQYF.

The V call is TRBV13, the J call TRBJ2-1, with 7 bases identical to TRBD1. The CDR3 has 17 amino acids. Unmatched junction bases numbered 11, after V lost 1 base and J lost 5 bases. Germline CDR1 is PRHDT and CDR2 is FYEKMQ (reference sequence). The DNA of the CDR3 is TGTGCCAGCAGCTTAGCGCTACAGGGGTTGGGGCACAATGAGCAGTTCTTC. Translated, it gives CASSLALQGLGHNEQFF.

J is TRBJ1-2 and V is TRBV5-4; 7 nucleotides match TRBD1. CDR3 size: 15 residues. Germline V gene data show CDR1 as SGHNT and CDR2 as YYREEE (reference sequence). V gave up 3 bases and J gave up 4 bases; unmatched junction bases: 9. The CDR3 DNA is TGTGCCAGCAGCTCTGGACAGGCCGTACTCTATGGCTACACCTTC. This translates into CASSSGQAVLYGYTF. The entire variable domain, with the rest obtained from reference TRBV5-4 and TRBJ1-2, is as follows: ETGVTQSPTHLIKTRGQQVTLRCSSQSGHNTVSWYQQALGQGPQFIFQYYREEENGRGNFPPRFSGLQFPNYSSELNVNALELDDSALYLCASSSGQAVLYGYTFGSGTRLTVV.

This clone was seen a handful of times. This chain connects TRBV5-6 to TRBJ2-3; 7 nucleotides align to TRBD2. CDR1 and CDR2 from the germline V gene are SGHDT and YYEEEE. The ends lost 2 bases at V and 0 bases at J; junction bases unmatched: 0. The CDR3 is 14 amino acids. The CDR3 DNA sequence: TGTGCCAGCAGCTTTAGCGGGAGCACAGATACGCAGTATTTT. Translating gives CASSFSGSTDTQYF.

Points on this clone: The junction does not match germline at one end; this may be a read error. CDR3 in amino acids: CASSHGLAGGETQYF. CDR3 nucleotide sequence: TGTGCTAGCAGCCACGGACTAGCGGGAGGGGAGACCCAGTACTTC. The chain joins TRBV7-7 to TRBJ2-5; TRBD2 agrees at 15 bases. CDR3 size: 15 residues. Germline CDR1 reads SSHAT; CDR2 reads FNYEAQ (reference sequence).

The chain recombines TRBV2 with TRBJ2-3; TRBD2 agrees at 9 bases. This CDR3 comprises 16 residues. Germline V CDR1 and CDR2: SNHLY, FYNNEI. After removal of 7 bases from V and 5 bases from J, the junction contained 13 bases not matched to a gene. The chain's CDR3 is CASTKGGSGRKDTQYF. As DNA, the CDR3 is TGTGCCAGCACCAAAGGGGGTAGCGGGAGAAAAGATACGCAGTATTTT.

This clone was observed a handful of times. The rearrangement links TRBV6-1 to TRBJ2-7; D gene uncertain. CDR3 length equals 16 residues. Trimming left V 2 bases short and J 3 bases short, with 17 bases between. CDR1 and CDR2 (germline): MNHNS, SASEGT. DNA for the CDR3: TGTGCCAGCAGTGAATCGCGGCAAGAGCTCGGCTACGAGCAGTACTTC. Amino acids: CASSESRQELGYEQYF.

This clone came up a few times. The CDR3 DNA sequence: TGTGCCAGCAGGGCCAGACAGTATAGCAATCAGCCCCAGCATTTT. Its protein product is CASRARQYSNQPQHF. The J gene is TRBJ1-5, the V gene TRBV6-5; possible D gene TRBD1, 5 bases. CDR1 is MNHEY, CDR2 SVGAGI, per germline. CDR3 size: 15 residues. V shed 6 bases and J shed 0 bases, with 12 bases lying between them.

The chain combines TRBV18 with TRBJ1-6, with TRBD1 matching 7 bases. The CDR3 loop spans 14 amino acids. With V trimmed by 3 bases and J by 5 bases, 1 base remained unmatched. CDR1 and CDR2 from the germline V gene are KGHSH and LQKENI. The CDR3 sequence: CASSPGQHNSPLHF. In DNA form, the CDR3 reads TGTGCCAGCTCACCGGGACAGCATAATTCACCCCTCCACTTT.

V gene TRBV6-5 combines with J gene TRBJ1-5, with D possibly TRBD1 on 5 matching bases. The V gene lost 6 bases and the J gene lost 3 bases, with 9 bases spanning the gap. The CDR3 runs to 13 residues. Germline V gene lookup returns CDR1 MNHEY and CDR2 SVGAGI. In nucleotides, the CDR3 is TGTGCCAGCAGCCCGGACATCAATCAGCCCCAGCATTTT. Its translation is CASSPDINQPQHF.

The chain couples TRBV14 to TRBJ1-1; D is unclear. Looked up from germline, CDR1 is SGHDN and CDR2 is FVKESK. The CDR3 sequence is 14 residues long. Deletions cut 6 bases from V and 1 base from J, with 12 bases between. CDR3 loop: CASSPRVGNTEAFF. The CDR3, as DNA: TGTGCCAGCAGTCCGCGGGTGGGGAACACTGAAGCTTTCTTT.

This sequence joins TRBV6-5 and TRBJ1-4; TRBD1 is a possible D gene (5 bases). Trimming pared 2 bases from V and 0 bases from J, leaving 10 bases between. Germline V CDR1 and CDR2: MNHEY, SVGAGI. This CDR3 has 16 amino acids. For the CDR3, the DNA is TGTGCCAGCAGTTACGGGCAGACAGCAACTAATGAAAAACTGTTTTTT. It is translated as CASSYGQTATNEKLFF.

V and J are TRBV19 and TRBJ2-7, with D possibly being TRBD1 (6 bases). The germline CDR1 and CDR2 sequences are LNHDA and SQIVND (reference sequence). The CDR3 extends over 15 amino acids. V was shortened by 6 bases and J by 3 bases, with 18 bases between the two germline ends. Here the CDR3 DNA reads TGTGCCAGTAGGCCTCAGGGGTTGACTCACTACGAGCAGTACTTC. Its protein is CASRPQGLTHYEQYF.

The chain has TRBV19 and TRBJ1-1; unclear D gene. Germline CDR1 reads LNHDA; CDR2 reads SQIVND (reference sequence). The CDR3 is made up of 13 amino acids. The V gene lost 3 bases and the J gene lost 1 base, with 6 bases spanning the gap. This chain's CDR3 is CASSILRNTEAFF. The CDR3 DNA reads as TGTGCCAGTAGTATCCTGCGGAACACTGAAGCTTTCTTT.

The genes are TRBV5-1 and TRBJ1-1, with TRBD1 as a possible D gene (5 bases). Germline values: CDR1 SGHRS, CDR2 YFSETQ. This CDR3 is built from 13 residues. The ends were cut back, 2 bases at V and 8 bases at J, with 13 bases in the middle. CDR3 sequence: CASSLGATYEAFF. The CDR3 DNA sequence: TGCGCCAGCAGCTTAGGGGCAACCTACGAAGCTTTCTTT.

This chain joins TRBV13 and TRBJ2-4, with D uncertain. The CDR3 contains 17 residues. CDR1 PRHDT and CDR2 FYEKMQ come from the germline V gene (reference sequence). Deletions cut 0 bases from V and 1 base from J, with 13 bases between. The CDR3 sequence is CASSLGRENPAKNIQYF. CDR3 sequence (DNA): TGTGCCAGCAGCTTAGGCCGCGAAAACCCTGCCAAAAACATTCAGTACTTC.

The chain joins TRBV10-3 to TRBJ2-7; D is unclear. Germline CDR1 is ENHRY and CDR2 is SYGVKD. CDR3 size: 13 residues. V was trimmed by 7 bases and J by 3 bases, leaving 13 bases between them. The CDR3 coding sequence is TGTGCCATCAAAAACACAGTGGGCTACGAGCAGTACTTC. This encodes CAIKNTVGYEQYF.

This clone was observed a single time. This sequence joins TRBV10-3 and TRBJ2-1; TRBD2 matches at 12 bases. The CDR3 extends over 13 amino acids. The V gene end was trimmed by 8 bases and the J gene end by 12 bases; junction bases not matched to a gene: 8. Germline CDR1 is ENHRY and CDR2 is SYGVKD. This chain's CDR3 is CAIAKLAGGVQFF. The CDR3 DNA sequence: TGTGCCATCGCAAAACTAGCGGGAGGAGTGCAGTTCTTC.

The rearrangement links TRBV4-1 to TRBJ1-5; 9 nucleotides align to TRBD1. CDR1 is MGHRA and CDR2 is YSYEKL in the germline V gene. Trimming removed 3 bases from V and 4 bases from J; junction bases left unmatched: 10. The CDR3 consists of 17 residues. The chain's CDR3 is CASSQGLTGGGNQPQHF. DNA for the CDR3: TGCGCCAGCAGCCAGGGCCTGACAGGGGGAGGGAATCAGCCCCAGCATTTT.

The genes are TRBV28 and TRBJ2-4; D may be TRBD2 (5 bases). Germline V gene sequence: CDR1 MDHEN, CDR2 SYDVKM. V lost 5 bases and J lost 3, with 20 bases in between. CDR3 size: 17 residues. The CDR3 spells CASSPPSRSHDKNIQYF. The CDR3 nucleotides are TGTGCCAGCAGTCCCCCTAGCCGGTCTCATGACAAAAACATTCAGTACTTC.

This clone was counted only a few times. The CDR3 loop reads CAWSLGQSGETQYF. DNA for the CDR3: TGTGCCTGGAGCTTGGGACAGTCGGGGGAGACCCAGTACTTC. The rearrangement joins TRBV30 to TRBJ2-5; TRBD1 matches 7 bases. CDR1 and CDR2 from the germline V gene are GTSNPN and SVGIG (reference sequence). The CDR3 totals 14 residues. The junction had 9 bases not matched to a gene; V was cut back by 3 bases and J by 5 bases.

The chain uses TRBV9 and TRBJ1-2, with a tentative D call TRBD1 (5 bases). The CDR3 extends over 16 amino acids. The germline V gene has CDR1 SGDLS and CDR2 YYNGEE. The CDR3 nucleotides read TGTGCTCACAGAGGAGGGGCGGATGAAACTAACTATGGCTACACCTTC. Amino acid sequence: CAHRGGADETNYGYTF.